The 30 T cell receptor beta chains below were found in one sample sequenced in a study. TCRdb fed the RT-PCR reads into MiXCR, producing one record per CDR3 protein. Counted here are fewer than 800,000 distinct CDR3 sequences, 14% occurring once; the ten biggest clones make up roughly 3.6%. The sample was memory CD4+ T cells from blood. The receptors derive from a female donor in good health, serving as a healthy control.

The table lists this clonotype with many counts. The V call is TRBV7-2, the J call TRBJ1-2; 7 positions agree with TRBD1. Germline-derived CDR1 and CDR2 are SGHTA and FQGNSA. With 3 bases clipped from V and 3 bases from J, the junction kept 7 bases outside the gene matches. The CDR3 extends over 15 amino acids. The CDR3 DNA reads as TGTGCCAGCAGCTTCAAAGGAGGGACAGACTATGGCTACACCTTC. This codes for CASSFKGGTDYGYTF.

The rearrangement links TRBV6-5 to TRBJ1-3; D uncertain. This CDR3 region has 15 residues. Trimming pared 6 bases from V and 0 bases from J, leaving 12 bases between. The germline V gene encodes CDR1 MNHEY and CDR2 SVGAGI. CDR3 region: CASSLGRTSGNTIYF. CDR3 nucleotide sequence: TGTGCCAGCAGCCTCGGACGTACCTCTGGAAACACCATATATTTT.

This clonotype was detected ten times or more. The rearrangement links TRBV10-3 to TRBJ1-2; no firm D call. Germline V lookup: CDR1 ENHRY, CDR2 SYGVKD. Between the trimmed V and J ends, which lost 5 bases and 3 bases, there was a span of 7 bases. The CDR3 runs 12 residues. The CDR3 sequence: CAISWGDYGYTF. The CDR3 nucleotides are TGTGCCATCAGTTGGGGTGACTATGGCTACACCTTC.

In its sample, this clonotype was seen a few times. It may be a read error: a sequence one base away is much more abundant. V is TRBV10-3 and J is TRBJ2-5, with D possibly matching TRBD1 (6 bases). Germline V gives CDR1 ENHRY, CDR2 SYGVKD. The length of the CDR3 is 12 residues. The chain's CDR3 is CPIRGNQETQYF. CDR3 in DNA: TGTCCCATCAGGGGCAACCAAGAGACCCAGTACTTC.

The CDR3 loop reads CASSLYGSGGQETQYF. In nucleotides, the CDR3 is TGCGCCAGCAGCTTATACGGTTCAGGGGGCCAAGAGACCCAGTACTTC. V gene TRBV5-1 combines with J gene TRBJ2-5; 7 bases fit TRBD1. The CDR3 runs 16 residues. In germline, CDR1 is SGHRS, CDR2 YFSETQ. V trimming: 2 bases; J trimming: 1 base; junction bases outside the gene matches: 8.

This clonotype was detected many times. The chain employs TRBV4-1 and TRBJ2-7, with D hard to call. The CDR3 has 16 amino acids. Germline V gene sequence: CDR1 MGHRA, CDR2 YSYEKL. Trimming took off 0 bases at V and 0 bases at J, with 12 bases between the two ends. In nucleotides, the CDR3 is TGCGCCAGCAGCCAAGATTTAGGTCATTACTCCTACGAGCAGTACTTC. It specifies CASSQDLGHYSYEQYF.

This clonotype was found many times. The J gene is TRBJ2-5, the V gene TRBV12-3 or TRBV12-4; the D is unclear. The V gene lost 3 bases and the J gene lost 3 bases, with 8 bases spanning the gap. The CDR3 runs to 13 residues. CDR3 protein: CASSFAAEETQYF. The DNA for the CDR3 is TGTGCCAGCAGTTTTGCAGCAGAAGAGACCCAGTACTTC.

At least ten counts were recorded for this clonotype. The CDR3 region has the DNA TGCAGCGTTGAGGGGTGGCAGTCTGGCTACACCTTC. Translated, it gives CSVEGWQSGYTF. This chain joins TRBV29-1 and TRBJ1-2; the D is unclear. Trimming left V 3 bases short and J 7 bases short, with 12 bases between. The CDR3 length is 12 residues. Germline CDR1 and CDR2: SQVTM and ANQGSEA.

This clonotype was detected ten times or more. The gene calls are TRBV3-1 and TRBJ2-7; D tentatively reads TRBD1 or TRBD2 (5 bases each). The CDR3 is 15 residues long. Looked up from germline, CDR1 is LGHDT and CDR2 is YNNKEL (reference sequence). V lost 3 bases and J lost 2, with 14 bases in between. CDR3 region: CASSHPGTTPYEQYF. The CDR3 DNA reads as TGTGCCAGCAGCCACCCCGGGACCACCCCCTACGAGCAGTACTTC.

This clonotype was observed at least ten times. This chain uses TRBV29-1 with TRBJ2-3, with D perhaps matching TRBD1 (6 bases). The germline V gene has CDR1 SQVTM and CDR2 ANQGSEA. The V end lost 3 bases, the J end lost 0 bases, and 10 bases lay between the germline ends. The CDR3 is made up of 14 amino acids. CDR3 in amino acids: CSVDGTLSTDTQYF. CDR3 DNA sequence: TGCAGCGTTGACGGGACACTTAGCACAGATACGCAGTATTTT.

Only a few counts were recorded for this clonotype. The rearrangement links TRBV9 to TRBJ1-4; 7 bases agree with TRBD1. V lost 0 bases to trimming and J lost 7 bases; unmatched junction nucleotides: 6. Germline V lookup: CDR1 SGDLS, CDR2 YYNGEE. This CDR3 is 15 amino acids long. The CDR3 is CASSVVRGASEKLFF. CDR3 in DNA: TGTGCCAGCAGCGTAGTCAGGGGGGCGAGTGAAAAACTGTTTTTT.

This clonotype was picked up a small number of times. CDR3 DNA: TGTGCCAGTAGGGTCTACAATGAGCAGTTCTTC. Its translation: CASRVYNEQFF. The chain joins TRBV19 to TRBJ2-1, with D unresolved. The germline V and J ends were trimmed by 6 bases and 3 bases, with 3 bases remaining between them. Per the germline V gene, CDR1 is LNHDA and CDR2 is SQIVND (reference sequence). The CDR3 covers 11 residues.

Here the CDR3 reads CASSTPGGMNTEAFF. The CDR3 nucleotides read TGTGCCAGCAGTACCCCAGGGGGGATGAACACTGAAGCTTTCTTT. This chain connects TRBV6-5 to TRBJ1-1; 7 bases are a match to TRBD1. This CDR3 is 15 amino acids long. Trimming cost V 5 bases and J 0 bases; bases outside gene matches: 6. Looked up from germline, CDR1 is MNHEY and CDR2 is SVGAGI.

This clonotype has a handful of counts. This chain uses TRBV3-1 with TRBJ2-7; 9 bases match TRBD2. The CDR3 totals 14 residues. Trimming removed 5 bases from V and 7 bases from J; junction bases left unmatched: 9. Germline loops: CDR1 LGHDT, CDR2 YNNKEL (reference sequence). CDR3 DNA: TGTGCCAGCAGCTCCCGGGGCGGGGGGGATGAGCAGTACTTC. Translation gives CASSSRGGGDEQYF.

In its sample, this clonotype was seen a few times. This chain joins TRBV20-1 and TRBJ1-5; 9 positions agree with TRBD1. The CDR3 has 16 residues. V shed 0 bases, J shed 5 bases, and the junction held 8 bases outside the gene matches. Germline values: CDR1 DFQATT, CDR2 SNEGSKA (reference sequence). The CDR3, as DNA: TGCAGTGCTAGAGATCGGCGACAGGGGGGAGATCAGCCCCAGCATTTT. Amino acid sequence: CSARDRRQGGDQPQHF.

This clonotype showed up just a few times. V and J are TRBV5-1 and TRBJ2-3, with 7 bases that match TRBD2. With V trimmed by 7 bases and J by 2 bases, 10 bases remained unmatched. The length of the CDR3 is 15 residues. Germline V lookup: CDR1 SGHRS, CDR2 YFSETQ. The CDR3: CASQPGSGYTDTQYF. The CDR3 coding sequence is TGCGCCAGCCAGCCGGGTAGCGGGTACACAGATACGCAGTATTTT.

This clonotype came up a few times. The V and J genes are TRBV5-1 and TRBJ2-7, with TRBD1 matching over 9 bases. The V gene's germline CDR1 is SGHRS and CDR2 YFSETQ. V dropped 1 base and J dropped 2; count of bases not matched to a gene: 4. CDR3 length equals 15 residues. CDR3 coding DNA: TGCGCCAGCAGCTTGTCCGGGACAGGGACCTACGAGCAGTACTTC. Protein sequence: CASSLSGTGTYEQYF.

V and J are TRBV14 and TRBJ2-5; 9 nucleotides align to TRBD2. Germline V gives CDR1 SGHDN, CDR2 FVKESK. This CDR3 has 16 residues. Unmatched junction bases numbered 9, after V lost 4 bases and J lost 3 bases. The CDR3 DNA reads TGTGCCAGCAGCCCCGGACTAGCGAGCGGGGAAGAGACCCAGTACTTC. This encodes CASSPGLASGEETQYF.

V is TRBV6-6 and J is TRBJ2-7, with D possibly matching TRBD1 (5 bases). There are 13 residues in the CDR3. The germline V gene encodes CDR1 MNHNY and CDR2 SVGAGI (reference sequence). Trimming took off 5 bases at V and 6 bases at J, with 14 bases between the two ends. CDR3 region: CASSPLTESEQYF. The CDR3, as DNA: TGTGCCAGCAGTCCTTTGACAGAGAGCGAGCAGTACTTC.

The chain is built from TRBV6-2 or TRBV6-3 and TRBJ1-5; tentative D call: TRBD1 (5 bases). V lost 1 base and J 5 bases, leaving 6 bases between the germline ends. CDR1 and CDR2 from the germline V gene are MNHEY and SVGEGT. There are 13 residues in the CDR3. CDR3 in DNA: TGTGCCAGCAGTTACTTACAGGATCAGCCCCAGCATTTT. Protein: CASSYLQDQPQHF.

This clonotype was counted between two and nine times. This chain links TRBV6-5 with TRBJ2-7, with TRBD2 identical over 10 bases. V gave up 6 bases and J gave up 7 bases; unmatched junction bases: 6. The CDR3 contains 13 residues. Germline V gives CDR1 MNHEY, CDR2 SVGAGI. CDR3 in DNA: TGTGCCAGCAGGCTAGCGGGAGTGAGGGAGCAGTACTTC. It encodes CASRLAGVREQYF.

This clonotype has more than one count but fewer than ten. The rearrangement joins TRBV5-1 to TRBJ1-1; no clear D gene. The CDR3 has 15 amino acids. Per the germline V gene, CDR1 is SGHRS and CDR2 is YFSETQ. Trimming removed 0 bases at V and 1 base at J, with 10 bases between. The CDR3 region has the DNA TGCGCCAGCAGCTTGGTTGATGTCCAGAACACTGAAGCTTTCTTT. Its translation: CASSLVDVQNTEAFF.

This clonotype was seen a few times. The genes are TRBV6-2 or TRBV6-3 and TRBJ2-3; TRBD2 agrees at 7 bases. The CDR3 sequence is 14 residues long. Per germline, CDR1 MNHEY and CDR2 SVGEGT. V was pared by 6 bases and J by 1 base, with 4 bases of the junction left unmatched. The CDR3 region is CASRAGKGTDTQYF. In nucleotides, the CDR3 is TGTGCCAGCAGAGCGGGAAAGGGCACAGATACGCAGTATTTT.

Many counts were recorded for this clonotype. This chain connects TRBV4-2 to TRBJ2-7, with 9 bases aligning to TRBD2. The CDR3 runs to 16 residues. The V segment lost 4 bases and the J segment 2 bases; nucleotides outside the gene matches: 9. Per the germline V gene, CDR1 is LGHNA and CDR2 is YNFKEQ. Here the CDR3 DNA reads TGTGCCAGCAGCCCCCTCTATAGCGGGAGCCCCTACGAGCAGTACTTC. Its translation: CASSPLYSGSPYEQYF.

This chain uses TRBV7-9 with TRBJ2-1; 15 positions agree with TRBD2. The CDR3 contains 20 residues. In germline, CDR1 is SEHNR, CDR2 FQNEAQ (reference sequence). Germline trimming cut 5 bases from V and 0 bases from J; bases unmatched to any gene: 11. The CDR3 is CASSPGRGLAGGHSYNEQFF. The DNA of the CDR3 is TGTGCCAGCAGCCCAGGTAGGGGACTAGCGGGAGGTCACTCCTACAATGAGCAGTTCTTC.

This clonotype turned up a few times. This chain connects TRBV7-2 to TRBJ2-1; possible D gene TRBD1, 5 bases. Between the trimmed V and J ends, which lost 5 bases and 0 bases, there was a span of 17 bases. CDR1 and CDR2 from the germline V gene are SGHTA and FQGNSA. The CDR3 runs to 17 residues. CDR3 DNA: TGTGCCAGCAGCCCGAGGACACCACCAAGCTCCTACAATGAGCAGTTCTTC. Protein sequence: CASSPRTPPSSYNEQFF.

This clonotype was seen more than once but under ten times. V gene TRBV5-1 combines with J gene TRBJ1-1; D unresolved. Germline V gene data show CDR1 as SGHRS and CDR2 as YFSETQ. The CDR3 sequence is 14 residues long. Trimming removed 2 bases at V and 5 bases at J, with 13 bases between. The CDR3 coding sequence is TGCGCCAGCAGCTTAGGAGCAGCGGGGACTGAAGCTTTCTTT. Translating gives CASSLGAAGTEAFF. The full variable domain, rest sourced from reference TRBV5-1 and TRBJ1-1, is KAGVTQTPRYLIKTRGQQVTLSCSPISGHRSVSWYQQTPGQGLQFLFEYFSETQRNKGNFPGRFSGRQFSNSRSEMNVSTLELGDSALYLCASSLGAAGTEAFFGQGTRLTVV.

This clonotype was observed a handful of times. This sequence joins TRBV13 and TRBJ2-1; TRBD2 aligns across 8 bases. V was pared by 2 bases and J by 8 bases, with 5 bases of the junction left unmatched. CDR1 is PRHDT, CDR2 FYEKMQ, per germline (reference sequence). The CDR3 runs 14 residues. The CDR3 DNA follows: TGTGCCAGCAGCTTACCGGGGGGGGCCCATGAGCAGTTCTTC. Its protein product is CASSLPGGAHEQFF.

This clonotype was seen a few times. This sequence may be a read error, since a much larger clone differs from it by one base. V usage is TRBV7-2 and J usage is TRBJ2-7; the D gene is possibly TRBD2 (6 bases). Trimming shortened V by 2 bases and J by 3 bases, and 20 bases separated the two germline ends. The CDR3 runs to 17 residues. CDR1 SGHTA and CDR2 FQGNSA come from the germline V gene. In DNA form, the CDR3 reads TGTGCCAGCAGCTTATTTGAGCTGCGGGAAAATAACTACGAGCAGTACTTC. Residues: CASSLFELRENNYEQYF.

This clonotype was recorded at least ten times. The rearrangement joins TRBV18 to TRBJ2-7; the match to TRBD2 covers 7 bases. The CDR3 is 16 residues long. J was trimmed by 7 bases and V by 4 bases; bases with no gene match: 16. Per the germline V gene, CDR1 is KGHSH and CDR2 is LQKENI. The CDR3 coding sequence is TGTGCCAGCTCACGCGATCCTTCCACTCCGGGGGGTGAGCAGTACTTC. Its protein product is CASSRDPSTPGGEQYF.